Following are 17 T cell receptor beta chains from one sample sequenced in a study of cytomegalovirus exposure and HLA in healthy donors. The PCR contained 60 Vbeta and 13 Jbeta primers. The repertoire was sequenced with immunoSEQ multiplex PCR; TCRdb's copy has only in-frame clones and lacks some. Of around 150,000 clones detected, 70% to 90% appear once; the ten largest clones hold roughly 4%. Sequencing input: PBMCs. The receptors shown here come from a woman aged 40-49 years in good health and CMV-seropositive.

The chain couples TRBV5-1 to TRBJ1-2; D is unclear. V dropped 4 bases and J dropped 4 bases, with 11 bases sitting between them. Per the germline V gene, CDR1 is SGHRS and CDR2 is YFSETQ. This CDR3 spans 13 amino acids. CDR3 region: CASSEESGYGYTF. Here the CDR3 DNA reads TGCGCCAGCAGCGAAGAGTCAGGCTATGGCTACACCTTC.

This clone occurred a few times. This rearrangement joins TRBV4-2 to TRBJ1-4; a weak D match, TRBD1 (5 bases). Germline CDR1 LGHNA, CDR2 YNFKEQ. Trimming cost V 0 bases and J 2 bases, with 7 bases left between them. This CDR3 spans 15 amino acids. The CDR3 bases are TGTGCCAGCAGCCAAGAGCCAGGGACTAATGAAAAACTGTTTTTT. Its translation: CASSQEPGTNEKLFF.

The chain combines TRBV25-1 with TRBJ1-3; D uncertain. The germline CDR1 and CDR2 sequences are MGHDK and SYGVNS. CDR3 length: 14 residues. V gave up 7 bases and J gave up 2 bases, with 12 bases separating them. In nucleotides, the CDR3 is TGTGCCAGCAATCCGGGAACGGCTGGAAACACCATATATTTT. This encodes CASNPGTAGNTIYF.

This rearrangement joins TRBV5-4 to TRBJ2-3; D might be TRBD2 (5 bases). Germline CDR1 and CDR2: SGHNT and YYREEE (reference sequence). CDR3 length: 15 amino acids. With 1 base removed from V and 0 bases from J, the gap between germline ends came to 9 bases. The CDR3 sequence is CASSLTTGSTDTQYF. The CDR3 DNA is TGTGCCAGCAGCTTGACGACGGGGAGCACAGATACGCAGTATTTT.

This clone was detected a few times. This chain connects TRBV2 to TRBJ1-1; the match to TRBD1 covers 7 bases. The CDR3 covers 14 residues. Unmatched junction bases numbered 11, after V lost 6 bases and J lost 7 bases. The germline gives CDR1 SNHLY, CDR2 FYNNEI. CDR3 DNA sequence: TGTGCCAGCAGGCTAGAAGCGACAGGGTTTGAAGCTTTCTTT. As protein: CASRLEATGFEAFF.

The rearrangement links TRBV6-6 to TRBJ2-1; maybe TRBD2 (5 bases). V lost 7 bases and J lost 6, with 16 bases in between. The germline V gene has CDR1 MNHNY and CDR2 SVGAGI (reference sequence). The CDR3 totals 14 residues. The CDR3 nucleotides read TGTGCCAGCACCCAAGGGCTAGCTCTCAATGAGCAGTTCTTC. Encoded protein: CASTQGLALNEQFF.

The genes are TRBV7-2 and TRBJ1-1, with a tentative D call TRBD1 (5 bases). Germline V lookup: CDR1 SGHTA, CDR2 FQGNSA. The CDR3 runs 13 residues. The ends were cut back, 5 bases at V and 7 bases at J, with 14 bases in the middle. The CDR3 DNA is TGTGCCAGCAGCCGCTGGGGGGGGAGTGAAGCTTTCTTT. Its protein product is CASSRWGGSEAFF.

This sequence joins TRBV28 and TRBJ1-2; possibly TRBD1 for D (6 bases). Germline assignment: CDR1 MDHEN and CDR2 SYDVKM. The germline V and J ends were trimmed by 7 bases and 4 bases, with 19 bases remaining between them. The CDR3 runs 15 residues. The CDR3 sequence: CASTPPGGAGYGYTF. DNA for the CDR3: TGTGCCAGCACCCCACCGGGGGGGGCGGGCTATGGCTACACCTTC.

This clone was detected only once. J is TRBJ2-5 and V is TRBV30; D gene ambiguous. V lost 4 bases to trimming and J lost 0 bases, with 9 bases between them. This CDR3 region has 13 residues. CDR1 and CDR2 from the germline V gene are GTSNPN and SVGIG (reference sequence). CDR3 amino acids: CAWTSRNQETQYF. As DNA, the CDR3 is TGTGCCTGGACATCGCGGAACCAAGAGACCCAGTACTTC.

The chain couples TRBV7-9 to TRBJ2-1; D possibly corresponds to TRBD1 (6 bases). Trimming removed 2 bases from V and 3 bases from J, with 17 bases in between. This CDR3 has 17 residues. Germline V gene lookup returns CDR1 SEHNR and CDR2 FQNEAQ (reference sequence). CDR3 sequence: CASSLTGTAAHYNEQFF. The CDR3 DNA follows: TGTGCCAGCAGCTTAACAGGGACGGCAGCGCACTACAATGAGCAGTTCTTC.

J is TRBJ1-1 and V is TRBV7-2, with 9 nucleotides matching TRBD1. The junction had 9 bases not matched to a gene; V was cut back by 5 bases and J by 11 bases. CDR3 length: 13 amino acids. CDR1 is SGHTA and CDR2 is FQGNSA in the germline V gene. Written as DNA, the CDR3 is TGTGCCAGCAGCGTACAGGGGGCGAGTCCCGCTTTCTTT. Encoded protein: CASSVQGASPAFF.

The chain links TRBV2 to TRBJ1-5, with TRBD1 as a possible D gene (6 bases). The V and J ends lost 0 bases and 3 bases respectively, with 9 bases between them. The CDR3 spans 15 residues. CDR1 and CDR2 (germline): SNHLY, FYNNEI. The CDR3 reads CASSEAWDTNQPQHF. In nucleotides, the CDR3 is TGTGCCAGCAGTGAAGCCTGGGACACCAATCAGCCCCAGCATTTT.

This sequence joins TRBV27 and TRBJ1-1, with unresolved D. Trimming left V 6 bases short and J 3 bases short, with 17 bases between. This CDR3 region has 15 residues. Germline V gene data show CDR1 as MNHEY and CDR2 as SMNVEV (reference sequence). As DNA, the CDR3 is TGTGCCAGCAGCCCTCGGATACGACGGGACACTGAAGCTTTCTTT. Translation: CASSPRIRRDTEAFF.

This clone has more than one count but fewer than ten. The V gene is TRBV6-5, the J gene TRBJ1-4; 7 nucleotides line up with TRBD1. After removal of 6 bases from V and 8 bases from J, the junction contained 9 bases not matched to a gene. CDR1 and CDR2 from the germline V gene are MNHEY and SVGAGI. The CDR3 sequence is 14 residues long. The CDR3 reads CASSAGQDWEKLFF. CDR3 in DNA: TGTGCCAGCAGCGCCGGACAGGACTGGGAAAAACTGTTTTTT.

The chain links TRBV6-5 to TRBJ2-7; no reliable D call. CDR1 and CDR2 (germline): MNHEY, SVGAGI. There are 13 residues in the CDR3. V shed 0 bases and J shed 7 bases, with 10 bases lying between them. The DNA of the CDR3 is TGTGCCAGCAGTTACTCGGCTAGTTGGGAGCAGTACTTC. Amino acid sequence: CASSYSASWEQYF.

The chain employs TRBV28 and TRBJ1-2, with 7 bases fitting TRBD1. Germline-derived CDR1 and CDR2 are MDHEN and SYDVKM. Trimming cost V 6 bases and J 8 bases; bases outside gene matches: 15. This CDR3 comprises 15 residues. The CDR3 here is CASSLPPRTGEGYTF. CDR3 in DNA: TGTGCCAGCAGCTTACCCCCTCGAACAGGGGAAGGCTACACCTTC.

The rearrangement links TRBV28 to TRBJ2-7; D is undetermined. The germline V gene encodes CDR1 MDHEN and CDR2 SYDVKM. The CDR3 is 15 residues long. V gave up 3 bases and J gave up 2 bases, with 14 bases separating them. The CDR3 spells CASSFPGRSTYEQYF. For the CDR3, the DNA is TGTGCCAGCAGTTTTCCTGGGCGATCGACCTACGAGCAGTACTTC.